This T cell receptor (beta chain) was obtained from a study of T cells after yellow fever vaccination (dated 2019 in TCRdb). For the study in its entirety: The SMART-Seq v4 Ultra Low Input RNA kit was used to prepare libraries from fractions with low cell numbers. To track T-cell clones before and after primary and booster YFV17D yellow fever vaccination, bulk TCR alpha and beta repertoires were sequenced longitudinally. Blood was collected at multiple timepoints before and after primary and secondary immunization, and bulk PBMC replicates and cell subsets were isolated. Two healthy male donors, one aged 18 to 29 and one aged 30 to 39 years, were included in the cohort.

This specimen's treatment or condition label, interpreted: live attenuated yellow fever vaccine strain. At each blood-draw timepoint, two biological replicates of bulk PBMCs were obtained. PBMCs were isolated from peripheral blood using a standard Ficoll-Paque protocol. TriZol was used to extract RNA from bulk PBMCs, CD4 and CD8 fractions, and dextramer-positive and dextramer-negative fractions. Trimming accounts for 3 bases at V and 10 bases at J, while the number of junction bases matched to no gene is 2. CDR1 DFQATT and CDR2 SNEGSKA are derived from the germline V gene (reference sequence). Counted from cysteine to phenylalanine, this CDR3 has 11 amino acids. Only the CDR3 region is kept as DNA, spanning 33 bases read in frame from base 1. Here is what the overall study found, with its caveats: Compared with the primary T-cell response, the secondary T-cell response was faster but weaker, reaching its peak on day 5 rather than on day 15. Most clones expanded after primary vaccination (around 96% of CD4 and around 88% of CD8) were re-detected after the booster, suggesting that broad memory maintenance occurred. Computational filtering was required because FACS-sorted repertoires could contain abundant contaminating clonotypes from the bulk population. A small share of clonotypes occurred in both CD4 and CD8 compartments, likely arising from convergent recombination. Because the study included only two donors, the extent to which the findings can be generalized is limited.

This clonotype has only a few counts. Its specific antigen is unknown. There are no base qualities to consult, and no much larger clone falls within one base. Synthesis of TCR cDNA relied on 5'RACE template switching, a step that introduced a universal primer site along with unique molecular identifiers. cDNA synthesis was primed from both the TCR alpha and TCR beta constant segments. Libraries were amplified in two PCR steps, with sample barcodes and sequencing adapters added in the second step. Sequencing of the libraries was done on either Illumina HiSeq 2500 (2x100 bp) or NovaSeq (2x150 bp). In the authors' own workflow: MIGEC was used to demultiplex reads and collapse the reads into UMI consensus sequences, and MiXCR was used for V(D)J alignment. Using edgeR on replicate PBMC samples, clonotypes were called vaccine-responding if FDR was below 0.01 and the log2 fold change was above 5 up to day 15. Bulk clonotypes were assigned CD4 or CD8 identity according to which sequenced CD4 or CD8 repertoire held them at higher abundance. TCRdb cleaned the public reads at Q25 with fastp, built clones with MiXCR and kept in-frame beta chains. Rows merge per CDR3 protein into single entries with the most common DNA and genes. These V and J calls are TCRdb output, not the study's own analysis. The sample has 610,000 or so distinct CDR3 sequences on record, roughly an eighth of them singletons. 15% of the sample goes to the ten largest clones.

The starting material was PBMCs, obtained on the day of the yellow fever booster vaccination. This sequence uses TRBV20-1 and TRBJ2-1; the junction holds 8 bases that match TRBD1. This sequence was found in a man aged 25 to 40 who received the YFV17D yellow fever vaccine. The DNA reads TGCAGTGCTAGGACAGGGGACGAGCAGTTCTTC. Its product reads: CSARTGDEQFF.